One and the same sample provided the 9 T cell receptor beta chains below, sequenced in a study of early T cells in non-severe SARS-CoV-2 infection. TCRdb processed the 5' RACE reads anew with MiXCR; each CDR3 protein has one entry. This repertoire shows approximately 65,000 distinct CDR3 sequences, around 9.9% found once; its top ten account for 6.4%. Sequencing was done on a sample of whole blood. These receptors were taken from an adult who was a healthcare worker with PCR-confirmed SARS-CoV-2 infection or an uninfected control (not recorded which).

The chain uses TRBV12-3 or TRBV12-4 and TRBJ2-5; D not certain. Trimming removed 4 bases from V and 5 bases from J, with 8 bases in between. The CDR3 contains 12 residues. The CDR3 sequence is CASSSTRETQYF. For the CDR3, the DNA is TGTGCCAGCAGTTCAACACGGGAGACCCAGTACTTC.

This clonotype has a count of ten or more. V and J are TRBV7-8 and TRBJ1-1; 8 bases map to TRBD1. CDR3 length: 17 residues. V shed 5 bases, J shed 0 bases, and the junction held 11 bases outside the gene matches. In germline, CDR1 is SGHVS, CDR2 FQNEAQ. The CDR3 DNA is TGTGCCAGCAGCCTTGGACAGGGAATCCCCATGAACACTGAAGCTTTCTTT. Its translation: CASSLGQGIPMNTEAFF.

A word on this clonotype: The junction does not match germline at one end; this may be a read error. This chain uses TRBV4-3 with TRBJ1-3; possible D gene TRBD1, 5 bases. CDR3 length: 17 residues. Germline-derived CDR1 and CDR2 are LGHNA and YSLEER. CDR3 in DNA: TGCGCCAGCAGCCAAGATGCAGGGATCATCTCTGAAAACACCATATATTTT. Encoded protein: CASSQDAGIISENTIYF.

V is TRBV7-2 and J is TRBJ2-3; 9 nucleotides line up with TRBD2. Germline CDR1 and CDR2: SGHTA and FQGNSA. Trimming took 5 bases from V and 11 from J; bases not matched to a gene: 8. The CDR3 covers 13 residues. CDR3 coding DNA: TGTGCCAGCAGCCTCGAGCGGACTAGCGAGCAGTATTTT. This sequence encodes CASSLERTSEQYF.

This clonotype was counted a few times. CDR3 amino acids: CASSNGQSYEQYF. The CDR3 nucleotides read TGTGCCAGCAGTAACGGACAGTCATACGAGCAGTACTTC. V gene TRBV28 combines with J gene TRBJ2-7; TRBD1 is a possible D gene (6 bases). The CDR3 consists of 13 residues. Germline loops: CDR1 MDHEN, CDR2 SYDVKM. Trimming shortened V by 5 bases and J by 4 bases, and 12 bases separated the two germline ends.

The CDR3 here is CASSLVRVYNEQFF. The CDR3 DNA sequence: TGTGCCAGCAGTTTAGTTAGGGTTTACAATGAGCAGTTCTTC. The V call is TRBV28, the J call TRBJ2-1; D not resolved. Trimming took off 2 bases at V and 4 bases at J, with 9 bases between the two ends. The CDR3 has 14 amino acids. CDR1 is MDHEN, CDR2 SYDVKM, per germline.

In its sample, this clonotype was seen many times. The CDR3 loop is CASSLAGEAEAFF. The CDR3 DNA reads TGTGCCAGCAGCTTAGCAGGGGAAGCTGAAGCTTTCTTT. The V and J genes are TRBV7-9 and TRBJ1-1; D possibly corresponds to TRBD1 (5 bases). The CDR3 is 13 amino acids. Deletions cut 0 bases from V and 6 bases from J, with 8 bases between. Looked up from germline, CDR1 is SEHNR and CDR2 is FQNEAQ (reference sequence).

The sample holds a few counts of this clonotype. The rearrangement joins TRBV11-2 to TRBJ1-3, with D possibly matching TRBD1 (6 bases). This CDR3 spans 14 amino acids. Deletions cut 4 bases from V and 3 bases from J, with 10 bases between. CDR1 and CDR2 (germline): SGHAT, FQNNGV. CDR3 loop: CASSSRTVGNTIYF. The CDR3 DNA reads as TGTGCCAGCAGCTCTAGGACAGTTGGAAACACCATATATTTT.

This clonotype has at least ten counts. The rearrangement uses TRBV2 and TRBJ2-1; tentative D call: TRBD2 (6 bases). Germline V lookup: CDR1 SNHLY, CDR2 FYNNEI. This CDR3 contains 15 residues. The V end was cut by 0 bases, the J end by 9 bases, with 15 bases between. CDR3 loop: CASSEALGGSGEQFF. In DNA, the CDR3 is TGTGCCAGCAGTGAAGCGCTAGGAGGGAGTGGTGAGCAGTTCTTC.